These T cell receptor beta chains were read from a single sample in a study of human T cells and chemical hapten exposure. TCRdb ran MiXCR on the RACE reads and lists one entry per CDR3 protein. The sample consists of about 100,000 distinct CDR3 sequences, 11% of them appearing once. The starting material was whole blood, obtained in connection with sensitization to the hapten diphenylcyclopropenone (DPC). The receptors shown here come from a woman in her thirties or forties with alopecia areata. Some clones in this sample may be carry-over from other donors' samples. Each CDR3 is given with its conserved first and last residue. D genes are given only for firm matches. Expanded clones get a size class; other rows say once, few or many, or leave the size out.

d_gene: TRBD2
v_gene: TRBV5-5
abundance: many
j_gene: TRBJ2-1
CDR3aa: CASSVTSGSWNEQFF
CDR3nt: TGTGCCAGCAGCGTAACTAGCGGGAGTTGGAATGAGCAGTTCTTC

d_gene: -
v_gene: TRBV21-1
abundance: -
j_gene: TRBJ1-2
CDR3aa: CASSGGVDRNALYGYTF
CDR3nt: TGTGCCAGCTCTGGGGGGGTTGACAGGAATGCCCTCTATGGCTACACCTTC

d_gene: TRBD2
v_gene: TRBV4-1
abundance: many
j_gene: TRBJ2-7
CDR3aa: CASSQAGLAGIYEQYF
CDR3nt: TGCGCCAGCAGCCAAGCTGGACTAGCGGGGATCTACGAGCAGTACTTC

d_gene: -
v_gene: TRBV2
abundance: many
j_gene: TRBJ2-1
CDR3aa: CASSSDNEQFF
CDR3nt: TGTGCCAGCAGCTCTGACAATGAGCAGTTCTTC

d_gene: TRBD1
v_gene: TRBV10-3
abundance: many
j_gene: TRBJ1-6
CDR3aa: CAIRQGDPASPLHF
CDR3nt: TGTGCCATCAGGCAGGGGGATCCGGCGTCACCCCTCCACTTT

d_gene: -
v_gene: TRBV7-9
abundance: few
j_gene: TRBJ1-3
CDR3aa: CASREGSGNTIYF
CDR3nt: TGTGCCAGCAGGGAGGGTTCTGGAAACACCATATATTTT

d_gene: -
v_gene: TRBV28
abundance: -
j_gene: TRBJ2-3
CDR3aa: CASTGPMRDTQYF
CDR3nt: TGTGCCAGCACCGGGCCGATGCGGGATACGCAGTATTTT

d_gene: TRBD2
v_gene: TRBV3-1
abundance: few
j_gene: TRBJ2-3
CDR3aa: CASSLLAGGTDTQYF
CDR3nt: TGTGCCAGCAGCCTTCTAGCGGGGGGCACAGATACGCAGTATTTT

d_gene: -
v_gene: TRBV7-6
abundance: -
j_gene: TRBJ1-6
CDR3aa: CASSDRVYNSPLHF
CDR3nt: TGTGCCAGCAGCGACAGAGTATATAATTCACCCCTCCACTTT

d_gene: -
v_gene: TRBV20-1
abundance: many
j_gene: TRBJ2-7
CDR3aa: CSANTEPPSYEQYF
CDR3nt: TGCAGTGCTAATACAGAACCCCCATCCTACGAGCAGTACTTC

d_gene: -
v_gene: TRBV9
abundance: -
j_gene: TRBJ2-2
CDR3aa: CASSAVPGNTGELFF
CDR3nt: TGTGCCAGCAGCGCTGTGCCGGGGAACACCGGGGAGCTGTTTTTT

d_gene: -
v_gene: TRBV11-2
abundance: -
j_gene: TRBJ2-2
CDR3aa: CASSLGGQNTGELFF
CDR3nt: TGTGCCAGCAGCTTAGGCGGGCAGAACACCGGGGAGCTGTTTTTT

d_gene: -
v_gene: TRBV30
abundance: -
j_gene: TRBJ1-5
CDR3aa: CAWGGGASNQPQHF
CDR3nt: TGTGCCTGGGGTGGAGGGGCGAGCAATCAGCCCCAGCATTTT

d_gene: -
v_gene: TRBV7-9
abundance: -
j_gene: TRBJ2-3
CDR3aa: CASSPGPDAGRLQYF
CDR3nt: TGTGCCAGCAGCCCTGGACCCGACGCAGGGAGGCTGCAGTATTTT

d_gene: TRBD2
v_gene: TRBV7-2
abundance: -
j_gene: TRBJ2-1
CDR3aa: CASSLAGTSFDEQFF
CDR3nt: TGTGCCAGCAGCTTAGCCGGGACTAGTTTCGATGAGCAGTTCTTC

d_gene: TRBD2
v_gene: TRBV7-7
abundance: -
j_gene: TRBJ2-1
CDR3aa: CASSPGLGDYNEQFF
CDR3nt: TGTGCTAGCAGCCCCGGACTAGGGGATTACAATGAGCAGTTCTTC

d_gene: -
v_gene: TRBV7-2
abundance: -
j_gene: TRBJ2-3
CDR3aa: CASSLTTSTDTQYF
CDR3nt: TGTGCCAGCAGCTTAACTACTAGCACAGATACGCAGTATTTT

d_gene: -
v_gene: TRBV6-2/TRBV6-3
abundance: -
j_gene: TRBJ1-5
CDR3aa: CASTLAQGVGNQPQHF
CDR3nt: TGTGCCAGCACCCTCGCCCAGGGTGTTGGCAATCAGCCCCAGCATTTT

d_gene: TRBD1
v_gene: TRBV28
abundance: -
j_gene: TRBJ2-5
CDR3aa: CASSFPPGTGGETQYF
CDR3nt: TGTGCCAGCAGTTTCCCCCCCGGGACAGGGGGGGAGACCCAGTACTTC

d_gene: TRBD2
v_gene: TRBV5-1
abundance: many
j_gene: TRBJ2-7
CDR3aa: CASSPVDAGGPQYF
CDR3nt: TGCGCCAGCAGCCCGGTCGATGCGGGAGGGCCCCAGTACTTC

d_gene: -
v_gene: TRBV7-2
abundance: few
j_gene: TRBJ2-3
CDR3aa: CASSPPGTPMADTQYF
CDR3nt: TGTGCCAGCAGCCCCCCCGGGACACCGATGGCAGATACGCAGTATTTT

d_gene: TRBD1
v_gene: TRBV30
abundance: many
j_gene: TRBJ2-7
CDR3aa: CACGQGSYEQYF
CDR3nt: TGTGCCTGCGGACAGGGGAGCTACGAGCAGTACTTC

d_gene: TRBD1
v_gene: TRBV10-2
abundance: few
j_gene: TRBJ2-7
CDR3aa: CASRAGTGGTYEQYF
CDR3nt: TGCGCCAGCAGAGCCGGGACAGGGGGCACCTACGAGCAGTACTTC

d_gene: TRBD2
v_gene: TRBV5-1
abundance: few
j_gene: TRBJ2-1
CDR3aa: CASSLIAYGAGDEQFF
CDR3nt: TGCGCCAGCAGCTTGATCGCATACGGGGCGGGGGATGAGCAGTTCTTC

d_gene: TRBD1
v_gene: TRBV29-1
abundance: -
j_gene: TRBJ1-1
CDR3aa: CSATGGVSEAFF
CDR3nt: TGCAGCGCAACAGGGGGCGTCTCTGAAGCTTTCTTT

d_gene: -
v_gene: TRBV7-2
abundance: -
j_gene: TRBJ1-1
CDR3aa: CASSPSNTEAFF
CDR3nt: TGTGCCAGCAGCCCCTCGAACACTGAAGCTTTCTTT